This section outlines one T cell receptor (beta chain) sequence together with its context. This entry is derived from a study of blood T cell repertoires in COVID-19. Study-level background: Both acute and convalescent COVID-19 samples were obtained from the United States, Italy and Spain. Nucleic acid was either cDNA or gDNA, and it came from T cells, B-cell-depleted T cells, or PBMCs.

In the original analysis: Reference gene primer amplification yielded estimated nucleated cell counts. Profiled with immunoSEQ multiplex PCR; TCRdb holds only in-frame clones, not every one. D and trimming come from the DNA, and the V and J calls and clone size come from that table. The sample comprises roughly 100,000 clones, around 81% of which are singletons, and 4% to 5.5% rests with the top ten. The ends were cut back, 4 bases at V and 1 base at J, with 8 bases in the middle. The germline CDR1 and CDR2 sequences are SNHLY and FYNNEI. The CDR3 totals 13 residues. This chain uses TRBV2 with TRBJ2-7; D not certain. The sample taken for sequencing was peripheral blood. This TCR derives from a man older than 75 with COVID-19, enrolled during active disease. The CDR3 region has the DNA TGTGCCAGCAGTGTTGTCAGATCCTACGAGCAGTACTTC. It translates to CASSVVRSYEQYF.